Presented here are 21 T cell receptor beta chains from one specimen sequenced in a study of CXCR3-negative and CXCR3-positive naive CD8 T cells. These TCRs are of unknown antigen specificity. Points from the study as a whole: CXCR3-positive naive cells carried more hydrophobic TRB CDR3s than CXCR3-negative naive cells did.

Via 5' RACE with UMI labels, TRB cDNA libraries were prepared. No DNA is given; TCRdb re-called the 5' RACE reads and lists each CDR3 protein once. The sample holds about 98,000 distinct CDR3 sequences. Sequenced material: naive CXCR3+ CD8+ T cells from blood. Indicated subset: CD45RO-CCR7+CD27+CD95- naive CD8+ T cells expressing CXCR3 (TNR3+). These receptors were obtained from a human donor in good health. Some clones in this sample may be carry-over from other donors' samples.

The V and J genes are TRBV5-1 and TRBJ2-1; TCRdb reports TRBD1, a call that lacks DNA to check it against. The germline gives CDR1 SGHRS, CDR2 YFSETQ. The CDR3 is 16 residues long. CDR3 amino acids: CASSLDPQGVGNEQFF.

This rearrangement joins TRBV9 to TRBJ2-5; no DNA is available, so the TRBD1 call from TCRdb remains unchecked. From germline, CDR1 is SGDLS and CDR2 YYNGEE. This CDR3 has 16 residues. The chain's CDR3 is CASSPWTGRGQETQYF.

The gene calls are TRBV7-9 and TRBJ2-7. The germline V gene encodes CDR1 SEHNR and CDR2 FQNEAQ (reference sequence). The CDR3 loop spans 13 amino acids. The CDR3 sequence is CASSSRGAYEQYF.

The CDR3 protein is CASSQFLAGSTDTQYF. The chain employs TRBV7-9 and TRBJ2-3; no DNA is available, so the TRBD2 call from TCRdb remains unchecked. CDR3 length equals 16 residues. The germline gives CDR1 SEHNR, CDR2 FQNEAQ (reference sequence).

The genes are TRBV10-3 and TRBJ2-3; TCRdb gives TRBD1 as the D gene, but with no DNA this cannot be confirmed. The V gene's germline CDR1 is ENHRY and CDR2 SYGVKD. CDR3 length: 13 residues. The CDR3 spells CAISRGGQDTQYF.

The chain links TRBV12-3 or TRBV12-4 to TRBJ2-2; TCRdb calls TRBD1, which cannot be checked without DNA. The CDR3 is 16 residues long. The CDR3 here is CASSPTGTVYTGELFF.

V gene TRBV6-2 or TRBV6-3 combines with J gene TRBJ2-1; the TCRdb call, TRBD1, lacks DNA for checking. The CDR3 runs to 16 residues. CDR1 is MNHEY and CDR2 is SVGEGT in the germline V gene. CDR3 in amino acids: CASRNLTGQRYNEQFF.

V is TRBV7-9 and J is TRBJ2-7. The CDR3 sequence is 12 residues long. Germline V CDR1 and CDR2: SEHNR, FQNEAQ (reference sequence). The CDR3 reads CASSLGVEEQYF.

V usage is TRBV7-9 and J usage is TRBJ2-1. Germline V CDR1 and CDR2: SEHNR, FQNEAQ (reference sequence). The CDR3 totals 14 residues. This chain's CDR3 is CASSLAVGYNEQFF.

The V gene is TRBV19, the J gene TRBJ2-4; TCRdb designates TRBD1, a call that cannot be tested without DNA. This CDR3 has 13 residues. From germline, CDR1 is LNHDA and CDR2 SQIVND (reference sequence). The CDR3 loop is CASKGITKNIQYF.

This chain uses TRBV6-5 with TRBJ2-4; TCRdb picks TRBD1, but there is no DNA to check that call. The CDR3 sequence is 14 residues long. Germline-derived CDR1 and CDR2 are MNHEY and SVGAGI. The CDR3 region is CASSTPDRGPIQYF.

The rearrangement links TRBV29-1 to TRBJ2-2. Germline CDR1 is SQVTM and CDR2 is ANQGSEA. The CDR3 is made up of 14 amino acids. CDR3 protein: CSVVGSTNTGELFF.

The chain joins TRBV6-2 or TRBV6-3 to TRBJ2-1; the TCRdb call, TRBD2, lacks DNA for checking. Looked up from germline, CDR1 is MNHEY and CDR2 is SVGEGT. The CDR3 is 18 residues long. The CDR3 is CASSPGTSGVPAYNEQFF.

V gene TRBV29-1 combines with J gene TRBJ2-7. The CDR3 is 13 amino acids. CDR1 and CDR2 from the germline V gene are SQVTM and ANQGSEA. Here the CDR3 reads CSVLSGRAYEQYF.

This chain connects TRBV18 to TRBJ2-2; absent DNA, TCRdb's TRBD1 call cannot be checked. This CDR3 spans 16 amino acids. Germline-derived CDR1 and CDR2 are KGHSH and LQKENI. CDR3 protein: CASSPPYGGATRGLFF. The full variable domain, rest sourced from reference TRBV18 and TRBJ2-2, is NAGVMQNPRHLVRRRGQEARLRCSPMKGHSHVYWYRQLPEEGLKFMVYLQKENIIDESGMPKERFSAEFPKEGPSILRIQQVVRGDSAAYFCASSPPYGGATRGLFFGEGSRLTVL.

The CDR3 sequence: CASPPDRILMADYGYTF. This chain joins TRBV7-3 and TRBJ1-2; the D call from TCRdb, TRBD1, cannot be confirmed without DNA. Germline CDR1 reads SGHTA; CDR2 reads FQGTGA. CDR3 length: 17 amino acids.

The CDR3 spells CSAQGQEPYEQYF. The V call is TRBV20-1, the J call TRBJ2-7. The CDR3 is 13 amino acids. Germline CDR1 DFQATT, CDR2 SNEGSKA (reference sequence).

This CDR3 reads CASSLAGGDTGELFF. V usage is TRBV7-9 and J usage is TRBJ2-2; TCRdb gives TRBD1 as the D gene, but with no DNA this cannot be confirmed. Germline CDR1 SEHNR, CDR2 FQNEAQ (reference sequence). CDR3 size: 15 residues.

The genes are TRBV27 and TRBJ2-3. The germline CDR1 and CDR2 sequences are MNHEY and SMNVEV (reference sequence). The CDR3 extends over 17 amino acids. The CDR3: CASSLIATTSSTDTQYF.

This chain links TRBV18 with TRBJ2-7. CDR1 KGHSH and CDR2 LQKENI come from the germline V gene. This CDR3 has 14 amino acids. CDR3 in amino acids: CASSPPASSHEQYF.

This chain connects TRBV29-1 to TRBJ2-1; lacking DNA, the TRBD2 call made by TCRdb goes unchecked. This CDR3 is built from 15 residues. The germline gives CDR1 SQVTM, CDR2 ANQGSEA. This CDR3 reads CSVEDDAGGSDEQFF.